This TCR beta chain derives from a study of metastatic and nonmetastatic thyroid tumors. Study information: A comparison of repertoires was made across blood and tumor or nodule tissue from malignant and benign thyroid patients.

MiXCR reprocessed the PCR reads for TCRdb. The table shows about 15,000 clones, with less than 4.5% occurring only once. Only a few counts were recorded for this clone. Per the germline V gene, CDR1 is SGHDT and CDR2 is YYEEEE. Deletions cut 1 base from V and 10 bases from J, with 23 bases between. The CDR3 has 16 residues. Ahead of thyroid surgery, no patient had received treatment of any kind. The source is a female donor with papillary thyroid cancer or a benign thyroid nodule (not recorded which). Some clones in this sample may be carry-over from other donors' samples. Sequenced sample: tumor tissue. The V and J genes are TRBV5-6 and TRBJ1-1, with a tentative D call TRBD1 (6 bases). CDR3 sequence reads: CASSLTGGGETHGAFF. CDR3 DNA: TGTGCCAGCAGCTTGACTGGGGGGGGCGAAACCCACGGAGCTTTCTTT.